A selection of T cell receptor beta chains follows, all from one sample in a study of long-term antiretroviral therapy in people with HIV. Sequencing used immunoSEQ multiplex PCR; TCRdb keeps in-frame clones, though not all of them. The profile shows tens of thousands of clones, over 90% of them singletons. The material was unsorted PBMCs, obtained roughly 9.4 years after starting antiretroviral therapy. All receptors derive from a man in his thirties or forties with HIV. Each CDR3 is given with its conserved first and last residue. Fields, in order: D gene, V gene, J gene, clone size, CDR3 DNA, CDR3 protein. A D gene is named only where the DNA matches it firmly. Size tells how often a clone was seen (once, few, many) or the class of an expanded clone, and some rows leave it out.

>TRBD1|TRBV15|TRBJ2-3|.
TGTGCCACCAGCAGAGAGGGACAGGGGGCTCTCACAGATACGCAGTATTTT
CATSREGQGALTDTQYF
>TRBD2|TRBV13|TRBJ2-3|.
TGTGCCAGCAGCTTAGGCCCACTAGCGGGGGCAGATACGCAGTATTTT
CASSLGPLAGADTQYF
>TRBD1|TRBV5-1|TRBJ2-1|.
TGCGCCAGCAGCTTACCCGGGACAGCTTACAATGAGCAGTTCTTC
CASSLPGTAYNEQFF
>.|TRBV30|TRBJ1-2|.
TGTGCCTGGAGACAGGCTAACTATGGCTACACCTTC
CAWRQANYGYTF
>.|TRBV6-1|TRBJ1-4|.
TGTGCCAGCAGGAACGGGGGTTTTAATGAAAAACTGTTTTTT
CASRNGGFNEKLFF
>.|TRBV7-3|TRBJ2-1|once
TGTGCCAGCAGCTTACCAGGGTTGGATGAGCAGTTCTTC
CASSLPGLDEQFF
>TRBD1|TRBV27|TRBJ1-1|.
TGTGCCAGCGGAGGGGGCCAATCCCTCCCGATGAACACTGAAGCTTTCTTT
CASGGGQSLPMNTEAFF
>TRBD1|TRBV11-2|TRBJ1-1|.
TGTGCCAGCAGCGGCCAGACAGGGAGTGTTGGGGGAGCTTTCTTT
CASSGQTGSVGGAFF
>.|TRBV19|TRBJ1-1|once
TGTGCCAGTAAGACAGGCTACACTGAAGCTTTCTTT
CASKTGYTEAFF
>.|TRBV6-5|TRBJ1-5|.
TGTGCCAGCAAAGCCGCAGGGGGCAATCAGCCCCAGCATTTT
CASKAAGGNQPQHF
>.|TRBV28|TRBJ1-3|.
TGTGCCAGCAGTTTCGGCTCTGGAAACACCATATATTTT
CASSFGSGNTIYF
>.|TRBV5-1|TRBJ2-1|.
TGCGCCAGCAGCTTTGGTCGAAACAATGAGCAGTTCTTC
CASSFGRNNEQFF
>.|TRBV27|TRBJ1-1|.
TGTGCCAGCAGGGTAGCAGGGTTCGACACTGAAGCTTTCTTT
CASRVAGFDTEAFF
>TRBD1|TRBV7-6|TRBJ1-1|.
TGTGCCAGCAGAGACAGGGGATACGAAGCTTTCTTT
CASRDRGYEAFF
>.|TRBV7-9|TRBJ1-1|.
TGTGCCAGCAGCTTAAGCCAGAACACTGAAGCTTTCTTT
CASSLSQNTEAFF
>.|TRBV6-1|TRBJ1-5|few
TGTGCCAGCAGTTCGGGGTACTATCAGCCCCAGCATTTT
CASSSGYYQPQHF
>.|TRBV18|TRBJ1-5|.
TGTGCCAGCTCACCACTCGATAGCAATCAGCCCCAGCATTTT
CASSPLDSNQPQHF
>.|TRBV4-1|TRBJ2-7|.
TGCGCCAGCAGCCCCCCGGGCGTCTACGAGCAGTACTTC
CASSPPGVYEQYF
>.|TRBV6-5|TRBJ2-1|.
TGTGCCAGCAGTTACAGTGACAGATACAATGAGCAGTTCTTC
CASSYSDRYNEQFF
>.|TRBV6-5|TRBJ1-1|.
TGTGCCAGCAGTTTTGGACAAATGAACACTGAAGCTTTCTTT
CASSFGQMNTEAFF
>.|TRBV30|TRBJ1-2|.
TGTGCCTGGGGTGACAGACCTAACTATGGCTACACCTTC
CAWGDRPNYGYTF
>.|TRBV2|TRBJ1-1|.
TGTGCCAGCAGTCAACTTAAGACACCGAACACTGAAGCTTTCTTT
CASSQLKTPNTEAFF
>.|TRBV18|TRBJ1-2|.
TGTGCCAGCTCACCACAACAGGGTGACTATGGCTACACCTTC
CASSPQQGDYGYTF
>.|TRBV2|TRBJ1-5|.
TGTGCCAGCAGTGGACAGGCTAACAATCAGCCCCAGCATTTT
CASSGQANNQPQHF
>.|TRBV28|TRBJ2-3|once
TGTGCCAGCAGTTTGGGCGATACGCAGTATTTT
CASSLGDTQYF
>TRBD1|TRBV6-1|TRBJ2-2|.
TGTGCCAGCATGTGGCAGGGGGACACCGGGGAGCTGTTTTTT
CASMWQGDTGELFF